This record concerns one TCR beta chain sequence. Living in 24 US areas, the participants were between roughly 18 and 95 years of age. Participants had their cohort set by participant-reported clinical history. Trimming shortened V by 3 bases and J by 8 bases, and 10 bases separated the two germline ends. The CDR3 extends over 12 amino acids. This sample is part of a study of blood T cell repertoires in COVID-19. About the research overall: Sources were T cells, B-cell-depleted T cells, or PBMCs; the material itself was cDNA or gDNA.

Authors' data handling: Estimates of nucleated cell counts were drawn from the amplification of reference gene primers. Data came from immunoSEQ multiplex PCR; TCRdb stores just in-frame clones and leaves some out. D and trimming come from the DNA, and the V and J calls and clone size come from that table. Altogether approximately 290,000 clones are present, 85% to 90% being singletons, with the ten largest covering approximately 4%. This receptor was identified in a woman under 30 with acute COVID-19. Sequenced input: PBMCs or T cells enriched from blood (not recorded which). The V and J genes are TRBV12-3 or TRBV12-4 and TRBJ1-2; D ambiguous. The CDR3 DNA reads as TGTGCCAGCAGTTTTGAGGAGGGAGGCTACACCTTC. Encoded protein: CASSFEEGGYTF.